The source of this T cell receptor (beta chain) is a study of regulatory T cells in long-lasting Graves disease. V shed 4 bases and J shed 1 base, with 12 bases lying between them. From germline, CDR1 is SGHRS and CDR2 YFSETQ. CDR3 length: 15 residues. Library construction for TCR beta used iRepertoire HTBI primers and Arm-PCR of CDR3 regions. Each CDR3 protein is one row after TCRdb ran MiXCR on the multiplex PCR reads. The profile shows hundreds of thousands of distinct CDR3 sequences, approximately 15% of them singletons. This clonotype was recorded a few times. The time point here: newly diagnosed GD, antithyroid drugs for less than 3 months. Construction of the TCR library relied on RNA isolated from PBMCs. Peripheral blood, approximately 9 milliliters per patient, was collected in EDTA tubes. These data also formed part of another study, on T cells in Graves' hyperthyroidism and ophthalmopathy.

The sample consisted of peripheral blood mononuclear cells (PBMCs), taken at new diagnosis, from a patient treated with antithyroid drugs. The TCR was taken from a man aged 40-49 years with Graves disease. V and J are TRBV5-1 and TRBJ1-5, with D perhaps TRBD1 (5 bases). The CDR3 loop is CASSPGLTSNQPQHF. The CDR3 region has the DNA TGCGCCAGCAGCCCGGGACTTACCAGCAATCAGCCCCAGCATTTT.